One sample yielded the 20 T cell receptor beta chains listed below, sequenced in a study of regulatory T cells in long-lasting Graves disease. HTBI primers from iRepertoire and Arm-PCR of CDR3 regions yielded the TCR beta libraries. Each CDR3 protein gets one entry after TCRdb re-called the multiplex PCR reads with MiXCR. Of 560,000 or so distinct CDR3 sequences in the sample, 16% are singletons; the top ten hold around 13%. Time point described: newly diagnosed GD, antithyroid drugs for less than 3 months. Isolated PBMC RNA provided the starting material for the TCR library. The same data also contributed to another study, on T cells in Graves' hyperthyroidism and ophthalmopathy.

The material sequenced was peripheral blood mononuclear cells (PBMCs), taken at new diagnosis, from a patient treated with antithyroid drugs. The receptors were gathered from a man between 18 and 35 years old with Graves disease.

This clonotype was observed many times. V is TRBV4-2 and J is TRBJ2-7; D not certain. Trimming cost V 2 bases and J 5 bases, with 16 bases left between them. Germline V gene data show CDR1 as LGHNA and CDR2 as YNFKEQ. CDR3 size: 15 residues. Here the CDR3 reads CASSQPFSSLNEQYF. The CDR3 DNA reads TGTGCCAGCAGCCAACCCTTTAGTAGCCTAAACGAGCAGTACTTC.

This clonotype was observed at least ten times. V gene TRBV11-2 combines with J gene TRBJ2-7, with a tentative D call TRBD2 (5 bases). V lost 1 base and J lost 6, with 10 bases in between. The CDR3 has 13 amino acids. Germline-derived CDR1 and CDR2 are SGHAT and FQNNGV. The CDR3 here is CASSLAGNREQYF. DNA for the CDR3: TGTGCCAGCAGCTTAGCCGGGAATCGCGAGCAGTACTTC.

A few counts support this clonotype. In nucleotides, the CDR3 is TGTGCCAGCAGACTAACCCGGACAGGGGGCAATTCACCCCTCCACTTT. This translates into CASRLTRTGGNSPLHF. V usage is TRBV6-1 and J usage is TRBJ1-6; 11 positions agree with TRBD1. Germline V gives CDR1 MNHNS, CDR2 SASEGT. The CDR3 covers 16 residues. Trimming at V came to 6 bases and at J to 7 bases, leaving 8 bases not matched to a gene.

The chain's CDR3 is CSVEDPRGLYNEQFF. The CDR3 DNA is TGCAGCGTTGAGGATCCGAGGGGGTTGTACAATGAGCAGTTCTTC. The V and J genes are TRBV29-1 and TRBJ2-1, with a tentative D call TRBD1 (6 bases). The CDR3 has 15 amino acids. Germline CDR1 SQVTM, CDR2 ANQGSEA. The germline V and J ends were trimmed by 3 bases and 4 bases, with 16 bases remaining between them.

This clonotype turned up a few times. The chain has TRBV20-1 and TRBJ1-4; weak D call: TRBD1 (5 bases). The CDR3 is made up of 15 amino acids. Germline V gene lookup returns CDR1 DFQATT and CDR2 SNEGSKA (reference sequence). V was clipped by 6 bases and J by 0 bases, with 14 bases between them. The CDR3 protein is CSAQMGDATNEKLFF. The CDR3 DNA reads as TGCAGTGCCCAGATGGGGGATGCAACTAATGAAAAACTGTTTTTT.

The chain combines TRBV18 with TRBJ2-7; tentatively, D is TRBD2 (6 bases). This CDR3 spans 15 amino acids. Trimming stripped 3 bases from V and 5 bases from J, with 17 bases between. Germline CDR1 and CDR2: KGHSH and LQKENI. The CDR3 region is CASSPEGSSGHEQYF. The DNA for the CDR3 is TGTGCCAGCTCACCGGAGGGCTCCTCGGGCCACGAGCAGTACTTC.

The V and J genes are TRBV4-1 and TRBJ2-7; no definite D call. The V end lost 3 bases, the J end lost 6 bases, and 6 bases lay between the germline ends. The CDR3 runs 11 residues. The germline gives CDR1 MGHRA, CDR2 YSYEKL. CDR3 in amino acids: CASSHGLEQYF. CDR3 DNA: TGCGCCAGCAGCCACGGGCTCGAGCAGTACTTC.

This clonotype was seen at least ten times. The rearrangement joins TRBV12-3 or TRBV12-4 to TRBJ1-1, with 7 positions matching TRBD1. V gave up 1 base and J gave up 4 bases; unmatched junction bases: 6. CDR3 length equals 15 residues. In DNA, the CDR3 is TGTGCCAGCAGTTTAGGGGGACAGCTGCGCACTGAAGCTTTCTTT. Residues: CASSLGGQLRTEAFF.

The rearrangement joins TRBV5-1 to TRBJ2-5, with a possible D match to TRBD2 (6 bases). Germline CDR1 reads SGHRS; CDR2 reads YFSETQ. V lost 7 bases, J lost 5 bases, and 18 bases lay in between. CDR3 size: 14 residues. The CDR3 nucleotides read TGCGCCAGCCCGGCGGGGACCCTGATGGAGACCCAGTACTTC. Protein: CASPAGTLMETQYF. The full variable domain, rest sourced from reference TRBV5-1 and TRBJ2-5, is KAGVTQTPRYLIKTRGQQVTLSCSPISGHRSVSWYQQTPGQGLQFLFEYFSETQRNKGNFPGRFSGRQFSNSRSEMNVSTLELGDSALYLCASPAGTLMETQYFGPGTRLLVL.

This clonotype was detected a few times. V usage is TRBV5-1 and J usage is TRBJ1-1; D gene unclear. Trimming took 5 bases from V and 3 from J, leaving 11 bases between them. CDR3 length: 13 residues. CDR1 and CDR2 from the germline V gene are SGHRS and YFSETQ. The DNA for the CDR3 is TGCGCCAGCAGGGGTGTAGGGTACACTGAAGCTTTCTTT. Translation gives CASRGVGYTEAFF.

This clonotype was found once. The chain combines TRBV24-1 with TRBJ1-5; 7 bases agree with TRBD1. Germline assignment: CDR1 KGHDR and CDR2 SFDVKD. CDR3 size: 14 residues. Trimming removed 4 bases from V and 4 bases from J; junction bases left unmatched: 3. The CDR3 reads CATSERQGNQPQHF. The CDR3 region has the DNA TGTGCCACCAGTGAAAGACAGGGAAATCAGCCCCAGCATTTT.

This clonotype occurred many times. This chain connects TRBV27 to TRBJ2-5, with a tentative D call TRBD2 (7 bases). This CDR3 has 18 amino acids. The germline V gene encodes CDR1 MNHEY and CDR2 SMNVEV (reference sequence). Trimming cost V 5 bases and J 2 bases, with 24 bases left between them. The CDR3 nucleotides read TGTGCCAGCAGTACTAGGGGGGGGGTTTATTTTACTCAAGAGACCCAGTACTTC. Its protein is CASSTRGGVYFTQETQYF.

This clonotype showed up just a few times. This could be a read error, since a much larger clone is one nucleotide away. This CDR3 fails to terminate in the conserved phenylalanine or tryptophan, so it likely reflects a read error. CDR3 loop: CASSLRRDQYEQYL. The CDR3 nucleotides are TGTGCCAGCAGTCTGAGGCGGGATCAATACGAGCAGTACCTC. V and J are TRBV2 and TRBJ2-7; tentatively, D is TRBD2 (6 bases). V was cut by 5 bases and J by 4 bases, with 15 bases left in between. CDR3 size: 14 residues. Germline CDR1 reads SNHLY; CDR2 reads FYNNEI.

This clonotype has ten or more counts. The J gene is TRBJ2-7, the V gene TRBV20-1; 7 bases are a match to TRBD1. This CDR3 has 13 amino acids. V trimming: 3 bases; J trimming: 3 bases; junction bases outside the gene matches: 5. Germline V gene sequence: CDR1 DFQATT, CDR2 SNEGSKA (reference sequence). The CDR3 reads CSASGGQNYEQYF. In nucleotides, the CDR3 is TGCAGTGCTAGTGGGGGACAGAACTACGAGCAGTACTTC.

This clonotype was observed many times. The CDR3 DNA reads TGTGCCAGCAGCTCATTAACTAGCTCCTACAATGAGCAGTTCTTC. Its translation is CASSSLTSSYNEQFF. The rearrangement uses TRBV5-6 and TRBJ2-1; a possible D gene is TRBD2 (5 bases). V lost 3 bases, J lost 0 bases, and 10 bases lay in between. Germline V gene lookup returns CDR1 SGHDT and CDR2 YYEEEE. This CDR3 contains 15 residues. Looking up the rest from reference TRBV5-6 and TRBJ2-1 gives the full variable domain: DAGVTQSPTHLIKTRGQQVTLRCSPKSGHDTVSWYQQALGQGPQFIFQYYEEEERQRGNFPDRFSGHQFPNYSSELNVNALLLGDSALYLCASSSLTSSYNEQFFGPGTRLTVL.

The rearrangement joins TRBV7-9 to TRBJ2-1; a possible D gene is TRBD2 (5 bases). The germline V and J ends were trimmed by 7 bases and 7 bases, with 20 bases remaining between them. The CDR3 totals 15 residues. Looked up from germline, CDR1 is SEHNR and CDR2 is FQNEAQ (reference sequence). The CDR3: CASTLGPAVMNEQFF. CDR3 nucleotide sequence: TGTGCCAGCACACTAGGCCCCGCCGTTATGAATGAGCAGTTCTTC.

There are many counts of this clonotype. The chain links TRBV3-1 to TRBJ2-1, with 7 bases that match TRBD2. Unmatched junction bases numbered 12, after V lost 1 base and J lost 3 bases. Per germline, CDR1 LGHDT and CDR2 YNNKEL (reference sequence). The CDR3 totals 18 residues. Written as DNA, the CDR3 is TGTGCCAGCAGCCAAGTTGACTTCGAGCGGGACCTCTACAATGAGCAGTTCTTC. Protein sequence: CASSQVDFERDLYNEQFF.

This clonotype was observed at least ten times. V gene TRBV20-1 combines with J gene TRBJ1-2; 7 bases map to TRBD1. V lost 5 bases and J lost 0; bases outside the gene matches: 3. The CDR3 sequence is 13 residues long. In germline, CDR1 is DFQATT, CDR2 SNEGSKA (reference sequence). CDR3: CSAGDRANYGYTF. In DNA form, the CDR3 reads TGCAGTGCTGGGGACAGAGCTAACTATGGCTACACCTTC.

As for this clonotype: A read error may be the cause here, since a much bigger clone is one base away. This chain joins TRBV2 and TRBJ2-1; 7 bases are shared with TRBD2. The V and J ends lost 6 bases and 7 bases, in that order; junction bases with no gene match: 18. CDR3 length equals 17 residues. Looked up from germline, CDR1 is SNHLY and CDR2 is FYNNEI. CDR3 amino acids: CASRAHRGAGVGNEQFF. The CDR3 nucleotides are TGTGCCAGCAGAGCCCACCGCGGGGCGGGAGTAGGGAATGAGCAGTTCTTC.

The chain is built from TRBV6-2 or TRBV6-3 and TRBJ1-2; a weak D match, TRBD1 (6 bases). The V end was cut by 6 bases, the J end by 3 bases, with 14 bases between. Germline V gene lookup returns CDR1 MNHEY and CDR2 SVGEGT. The CDR3 contains 14 residues. The CDR3 loop reads CASSRPDSYYGYTF. In DNA form, the CDR3 reads TGTGCCAGCAGCCGCCCGGACAGCTACTATGGCTACACCTTC.